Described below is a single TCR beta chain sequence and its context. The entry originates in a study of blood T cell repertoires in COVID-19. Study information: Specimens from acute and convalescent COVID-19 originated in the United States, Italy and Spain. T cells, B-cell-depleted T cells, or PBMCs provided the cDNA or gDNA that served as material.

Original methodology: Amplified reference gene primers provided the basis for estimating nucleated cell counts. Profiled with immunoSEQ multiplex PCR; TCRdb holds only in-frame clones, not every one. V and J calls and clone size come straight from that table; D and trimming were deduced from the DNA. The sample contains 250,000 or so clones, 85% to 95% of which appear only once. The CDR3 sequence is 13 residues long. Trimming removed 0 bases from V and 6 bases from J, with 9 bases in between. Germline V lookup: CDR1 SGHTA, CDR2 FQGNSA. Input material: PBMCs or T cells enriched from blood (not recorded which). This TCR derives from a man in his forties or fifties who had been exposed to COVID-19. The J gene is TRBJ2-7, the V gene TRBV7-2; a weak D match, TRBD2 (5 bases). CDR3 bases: TGTGCCAGCAGCTTAGCACTAGTCGGCGAGCAGTACTTC. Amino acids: CASSLALVGEQYF.